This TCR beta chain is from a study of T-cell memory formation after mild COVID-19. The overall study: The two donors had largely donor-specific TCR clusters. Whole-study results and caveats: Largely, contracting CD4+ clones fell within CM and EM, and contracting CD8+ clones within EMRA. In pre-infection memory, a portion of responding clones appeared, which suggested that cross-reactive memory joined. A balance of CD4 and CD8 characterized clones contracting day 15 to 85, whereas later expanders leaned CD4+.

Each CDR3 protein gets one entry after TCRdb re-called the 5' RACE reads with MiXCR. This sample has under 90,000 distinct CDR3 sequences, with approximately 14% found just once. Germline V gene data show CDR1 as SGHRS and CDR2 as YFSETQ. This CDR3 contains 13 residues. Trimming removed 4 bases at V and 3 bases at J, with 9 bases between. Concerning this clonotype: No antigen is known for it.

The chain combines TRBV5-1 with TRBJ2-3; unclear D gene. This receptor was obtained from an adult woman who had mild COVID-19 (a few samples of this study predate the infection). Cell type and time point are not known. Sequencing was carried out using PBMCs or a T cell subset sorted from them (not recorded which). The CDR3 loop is CASSPKLTDTQYF. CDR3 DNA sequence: TGCGCCAGCAGCCCCAAATTAACAGATACGCAGTATTTT.